This entry describes one T cell receptor beta chain. Clones were sequenced by immunoSEQ multiplex PCR, and TCRdb holds only the in-frame ones, with some missing. The sample yields around 120,000 clones, around 86% seen once. The data were taken from a study of T cell responses to AZD1222 COVID-19 vaccine. This CDR3 has 17 amino acids. The junction had 16 bases not matched to a gene; V was cut back by 7 bases and J by 6 bases. The germline gives CDR1 WSHSY, CDR2 SAAADI. The chain recombines TRBV10-2 with TRBJ2-3; 10 bases match TRBD2. The material sequenced was peripheral blood, taken on day 0 of AZD1222 vaccination. The TCR sequence derives from an adult in good health. The CDR3, as DNA: TGCGCCAGCAATGGGGGGGGAGGAGCGGGGGGGCTGGATACGCAGTATTTT. Protein sequence: CASNGGGGAGGLDTQYF.